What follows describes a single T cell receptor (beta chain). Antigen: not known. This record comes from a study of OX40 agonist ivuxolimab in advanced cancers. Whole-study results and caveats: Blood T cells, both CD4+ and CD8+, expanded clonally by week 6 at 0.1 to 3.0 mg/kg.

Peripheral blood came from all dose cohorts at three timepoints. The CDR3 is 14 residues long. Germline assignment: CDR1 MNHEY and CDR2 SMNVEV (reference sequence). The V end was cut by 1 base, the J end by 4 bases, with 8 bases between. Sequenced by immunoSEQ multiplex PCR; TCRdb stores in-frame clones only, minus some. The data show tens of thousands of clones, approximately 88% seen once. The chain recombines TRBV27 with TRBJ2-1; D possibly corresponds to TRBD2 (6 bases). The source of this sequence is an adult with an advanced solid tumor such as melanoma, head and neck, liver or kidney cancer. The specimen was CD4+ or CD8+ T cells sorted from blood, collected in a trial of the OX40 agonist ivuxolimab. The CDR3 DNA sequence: TGTGCCAGCAGTTTATGGAGGGGTTACAATGAGCAGTTCTTC. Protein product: CASSLWRGYNEQFF.